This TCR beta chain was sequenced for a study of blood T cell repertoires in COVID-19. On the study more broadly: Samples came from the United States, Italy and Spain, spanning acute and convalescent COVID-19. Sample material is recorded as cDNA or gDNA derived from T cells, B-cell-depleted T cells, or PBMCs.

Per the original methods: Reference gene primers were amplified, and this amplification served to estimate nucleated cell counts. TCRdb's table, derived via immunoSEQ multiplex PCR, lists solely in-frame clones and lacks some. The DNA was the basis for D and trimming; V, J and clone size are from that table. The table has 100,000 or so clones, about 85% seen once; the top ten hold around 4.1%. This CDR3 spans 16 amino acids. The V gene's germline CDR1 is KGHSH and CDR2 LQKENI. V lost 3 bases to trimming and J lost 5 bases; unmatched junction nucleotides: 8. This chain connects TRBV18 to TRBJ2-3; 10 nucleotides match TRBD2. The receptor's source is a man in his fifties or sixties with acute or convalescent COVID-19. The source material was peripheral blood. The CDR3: CASSPLAGAGVDTQYF. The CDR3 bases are TGTGCCAGCTCACCGCTAGCGGGGGCTGGGGTAGATACGCAGTATTTT.